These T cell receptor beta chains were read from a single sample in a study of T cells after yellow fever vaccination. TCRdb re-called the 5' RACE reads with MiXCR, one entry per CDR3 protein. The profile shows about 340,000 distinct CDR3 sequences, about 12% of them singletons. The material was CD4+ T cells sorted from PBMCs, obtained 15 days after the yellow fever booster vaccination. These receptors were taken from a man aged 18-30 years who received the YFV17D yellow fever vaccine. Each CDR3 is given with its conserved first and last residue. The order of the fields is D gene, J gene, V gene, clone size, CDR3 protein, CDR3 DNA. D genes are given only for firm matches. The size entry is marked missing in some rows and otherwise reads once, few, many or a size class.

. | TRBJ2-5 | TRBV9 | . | CASSVGNTQETQYF | TGTGCCAGCAGCGTAGGAAACACTCAAGAGACCCAGTACTTC
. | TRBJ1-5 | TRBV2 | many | CASSEARPNNQPQHF | TGTGCCAGCAGCGAAGCAAGGCCAAACAATCAGCCCCAGCATTTT
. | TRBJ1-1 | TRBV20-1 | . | CSAPRPAGTEAFF | TGCAGTGCCCCTCGCCCCGCGGGCACTGAAGCTTTCTTT
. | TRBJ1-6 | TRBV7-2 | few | CASSLFTQGGSYNSPLHF | TGTGCCAGCAGCTTATTTACGCAGGGAGGTTCCTATAATTCACCCCTCCACTTT
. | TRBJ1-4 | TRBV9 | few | CASSAGTSTNEKLFF | TGTGCCAGCAGCGCAGGGACCTCAACTAATGAAAAACTGTTTTTT
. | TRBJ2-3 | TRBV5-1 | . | CASSLGSTATSTDTQYF | TGCGCCAGCAGCTTGGGGTCGACAGCTACAAGCACAGATACGCAGTATTTT
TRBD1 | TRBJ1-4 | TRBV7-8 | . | CASGRGLGNEKLFF | TGTGCCAGCGGCAGGGGGTTGGGTAATGAAAAACTGTTTTTT
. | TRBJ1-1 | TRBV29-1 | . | CSVDRGLAFF | TGCAGCGTTGACCGGGGATTGGCTTTCTTT
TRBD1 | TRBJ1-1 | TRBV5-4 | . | CASSLGGQGARYTEAFF | TGTGCCAGCAGCTTGGGGGGACAGGGGGCGCGATATACTGAAGCTTTCTTT
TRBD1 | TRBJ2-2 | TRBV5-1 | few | CASTSGQTTGELFF | TGCGCCAGCACCTCGGGACAGACCACCGGGGAGCTGTTTTTT
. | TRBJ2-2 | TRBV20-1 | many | CSAVDQRKLFF | TGCAGTGCGGTCGACCAGAGGAAGCTGTTTTTT
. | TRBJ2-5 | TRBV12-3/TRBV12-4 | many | CASSLWGAETQYF | TGTGCCAGCAGCTTGTGGGGGGCGGAGACCCAGTACTTC
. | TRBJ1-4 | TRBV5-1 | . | CASSPEPQAFNEKLFF | TGCGCCAGCAGCCCGGAGCCGCAGGCGTTTAATGAAAAACTGTTTTTT
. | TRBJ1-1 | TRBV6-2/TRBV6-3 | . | CASRYGGGTEAFF | TGTGCCAGCAGGTATGGGGGCGGAACTGAAGCTTTCTTT
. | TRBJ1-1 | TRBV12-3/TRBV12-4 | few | CASSYRAEAFF | TGTGCCAGCAGTTACCGGGCGGAAGCTTTCTTT
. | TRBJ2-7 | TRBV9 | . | CASSGGGGYEQYF | TGTGCCAGCAGCGGAGGAGGGGGATACGAGCAGTACTTC
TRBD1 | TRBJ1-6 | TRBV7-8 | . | CASSTRQGSSPLHF | TGTGCCAGCAGCACCCGACAGGGATCTTCACCCCTCCACTTT
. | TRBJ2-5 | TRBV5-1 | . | CASSGDGRAVETQYF | TGCGCCAGCAGCGGGGATGGGCGGGCGGTAGAGACCCAGTACTTC
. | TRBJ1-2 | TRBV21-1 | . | CASSKGSGQGVYGYTF | TGTGCCAGCAGCAAAGGATCGGGACAGGGGGTCTATGGCTACACCTTC
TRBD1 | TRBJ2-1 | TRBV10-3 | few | CAISLAGTGDNEQFF | TGTGCCATCAGTCTAGCCGGGACAGGGGACAATGAGCAGTTCTTC
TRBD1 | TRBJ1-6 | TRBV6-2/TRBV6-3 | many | CASRTTRGTGSPALHF | TGTGCCAGCAGAACCACGCGGGGGACAGGGTCTCCGGCACTCCACTTT
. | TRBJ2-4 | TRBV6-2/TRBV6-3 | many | CASSYRMANIQYF | TGTGCCAGCAGTTACCGGATGGCGAACATTCAGTACTTC
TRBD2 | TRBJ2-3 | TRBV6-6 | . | CASKMILAGSTDTQYF | TGTGCCAGCAAAATGATCTTAGCGGGGAGCACAGATACGCAGTATTTT
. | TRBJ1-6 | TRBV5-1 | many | CASSLDSNSPLHF | TGCGCCAGCAGCTTGGATTCGAATTCACCCCTCCACTTT
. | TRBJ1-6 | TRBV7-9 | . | CASSSGRYSYNSPLHF | TGTGCCAGCAGCTCCGGACGGTACTCCTATAATTCACCCCTCCACTTT
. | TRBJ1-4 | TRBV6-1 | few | CASLAGTANEKLFF | TGTGCCAGCTTGGCCGGGACGGCTAATGAAAAACTGTTTTTT
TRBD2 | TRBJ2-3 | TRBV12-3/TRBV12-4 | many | CASSLRLAGVTDTQYF | TGTGCCAGCAGCCTCAGACTAGCGGGGGTCACAGATACGCAGTATTTT